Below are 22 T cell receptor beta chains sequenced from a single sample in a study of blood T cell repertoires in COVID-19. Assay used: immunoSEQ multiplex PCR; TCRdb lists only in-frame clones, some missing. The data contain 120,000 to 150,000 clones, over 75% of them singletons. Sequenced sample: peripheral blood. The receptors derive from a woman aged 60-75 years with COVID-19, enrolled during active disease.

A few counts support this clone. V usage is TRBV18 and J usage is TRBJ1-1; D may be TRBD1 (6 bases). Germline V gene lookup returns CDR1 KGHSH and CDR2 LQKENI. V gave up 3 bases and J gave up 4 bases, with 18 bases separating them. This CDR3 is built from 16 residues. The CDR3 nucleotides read TGTGCCAGCTCACCGGCTCGATTTACAGGGCTCACTGAAGCTTTCTTT. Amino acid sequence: CASSPARFTGLTEAFF.

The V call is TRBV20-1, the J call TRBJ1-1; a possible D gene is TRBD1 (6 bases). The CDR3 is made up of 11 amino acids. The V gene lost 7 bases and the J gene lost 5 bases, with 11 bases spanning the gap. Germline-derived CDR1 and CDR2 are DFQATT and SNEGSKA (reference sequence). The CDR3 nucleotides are TGCAGTGGCCCCGGACAGACTGAAGCTTTCTTT. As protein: CSGPGQTEAFF.

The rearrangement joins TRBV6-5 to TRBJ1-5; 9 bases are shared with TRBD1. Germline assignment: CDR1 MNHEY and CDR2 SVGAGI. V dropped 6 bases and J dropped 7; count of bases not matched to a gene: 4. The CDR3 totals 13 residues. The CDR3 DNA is TGTGCCAGCAGGAGGGACAGGGAACAGCCCCAGCATTTT. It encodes CASRRDREQPQHF.

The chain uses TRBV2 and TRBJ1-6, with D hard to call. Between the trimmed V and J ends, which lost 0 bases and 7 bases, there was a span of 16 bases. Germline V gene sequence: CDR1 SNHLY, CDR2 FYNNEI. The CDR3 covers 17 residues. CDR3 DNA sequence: TGTGCCAGCAGTGAAGCGAGGAACACCCGAAAGAATTCACCCCTCCACTTT. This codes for CASSEARNTRKNSPLHF. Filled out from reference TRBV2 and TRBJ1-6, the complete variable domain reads EPEVTQTPSHQVTQMGQEVILRCVPISNHLYFYWYRQILGQKVEFLVSFYNNEISEKSEIFDDQFSVERPDGSNFTLKIRSTKLEDSAMYFCASSEARNTRKNSPLHFGNGTRLTVT.

The CDR3 region is CASSPRHNPDQPQHF. The CDR3 DNA sequence: TGTGCCAGCAGCCCCCGACATAACCCAGATCAGCCCCAGCATTTT. V and J are TRBV7-8 and TRBJ1-5; D not certain. CDR1 is SGHVS and CDR2 is FQNEAQ in the germline V gene. Between the trimmed V and J ends, which lost 5 bases and 5 bases, there was a span of 16 bases. This CDR3 contains 15 residues.

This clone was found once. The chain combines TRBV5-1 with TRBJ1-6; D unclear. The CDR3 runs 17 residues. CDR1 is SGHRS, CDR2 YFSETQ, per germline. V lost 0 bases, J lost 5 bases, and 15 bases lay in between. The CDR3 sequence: CASSLGAEAQHNSPLHF. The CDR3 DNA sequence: TGCGCCAGCAGCTTGGGTGCAGAGGCCCAGCATAATTCACCCCTCCACTTT.

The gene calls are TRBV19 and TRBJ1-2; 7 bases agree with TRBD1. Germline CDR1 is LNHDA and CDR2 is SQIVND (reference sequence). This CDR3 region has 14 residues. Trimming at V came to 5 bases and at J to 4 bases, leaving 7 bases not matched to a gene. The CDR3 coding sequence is TGTGCCAGTAGTCTAGCAGGGACAGCCTATGGCTACACCTTC. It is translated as CASSLAGTAYGYTF.

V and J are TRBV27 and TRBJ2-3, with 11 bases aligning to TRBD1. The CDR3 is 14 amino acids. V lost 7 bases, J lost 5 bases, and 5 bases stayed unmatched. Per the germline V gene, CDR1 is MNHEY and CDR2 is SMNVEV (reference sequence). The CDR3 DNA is TGTGCCAGCAAATGGACAGGGGGCAGAGATACGCAGTATTTT. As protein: CASKWTGGRDTQYF.

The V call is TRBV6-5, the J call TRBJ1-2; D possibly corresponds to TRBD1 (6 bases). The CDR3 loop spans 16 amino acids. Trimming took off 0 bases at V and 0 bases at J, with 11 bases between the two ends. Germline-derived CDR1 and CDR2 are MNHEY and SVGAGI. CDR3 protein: CASSYSRKGANYGYTF. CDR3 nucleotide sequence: TGTGCCAGCAGTTACTCGAGGAAGGGGGCTAACTATGGCTACACCTTC.

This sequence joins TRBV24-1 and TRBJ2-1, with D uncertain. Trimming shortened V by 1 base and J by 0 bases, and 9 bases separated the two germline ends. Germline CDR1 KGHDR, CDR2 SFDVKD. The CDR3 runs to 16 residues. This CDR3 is CATSDFGQNSYNEQFF. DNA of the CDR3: TGTGCCACCAGTGATTTTGGCCAAAACTCCTACAATGAGCAGTTCTTC.

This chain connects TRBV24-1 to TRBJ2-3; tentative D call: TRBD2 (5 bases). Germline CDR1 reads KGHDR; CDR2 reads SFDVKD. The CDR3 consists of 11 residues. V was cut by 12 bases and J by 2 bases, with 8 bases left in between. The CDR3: CASGVTDTQYF. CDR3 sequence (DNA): TGTGCCTCCGGGGTCACAGATACGCAGTATTTT.

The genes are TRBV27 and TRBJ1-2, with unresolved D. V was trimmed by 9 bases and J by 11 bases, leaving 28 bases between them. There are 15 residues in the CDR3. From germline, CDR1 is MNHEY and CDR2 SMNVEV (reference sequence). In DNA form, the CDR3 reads TGTGCCAGTCGGTCAAACCGTTATTTGCTATGGAGGTACACCTTC. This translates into CASRSNRYLLWRYTF.

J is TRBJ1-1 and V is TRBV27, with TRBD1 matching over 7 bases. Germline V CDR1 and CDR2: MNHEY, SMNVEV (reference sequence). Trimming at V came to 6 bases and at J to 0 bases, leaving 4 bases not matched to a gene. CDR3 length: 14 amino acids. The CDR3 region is CASSDRVMNTEAFF. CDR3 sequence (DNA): TGTGCCAGCAGCGACAGGGTCATGAACACTGAAGCTTTCTTT.

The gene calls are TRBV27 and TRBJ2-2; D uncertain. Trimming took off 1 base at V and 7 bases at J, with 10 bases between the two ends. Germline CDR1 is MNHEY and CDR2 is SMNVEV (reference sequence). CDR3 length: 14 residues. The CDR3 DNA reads TGTGCCAGCAGTTTATACCCCGTCGGCGGGGAGCTGTTTTTT. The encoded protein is CASSLYPVGGELFF.

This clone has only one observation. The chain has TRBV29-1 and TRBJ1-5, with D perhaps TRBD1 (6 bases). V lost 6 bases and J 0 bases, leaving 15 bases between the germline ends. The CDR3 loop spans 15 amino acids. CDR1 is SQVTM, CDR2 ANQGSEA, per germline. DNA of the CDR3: TGCAGCGTAGAGCCCCAGGGGTATAGCAATCAGCCCCAGCATTTT. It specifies CSVEPQGYSNQPQHF.

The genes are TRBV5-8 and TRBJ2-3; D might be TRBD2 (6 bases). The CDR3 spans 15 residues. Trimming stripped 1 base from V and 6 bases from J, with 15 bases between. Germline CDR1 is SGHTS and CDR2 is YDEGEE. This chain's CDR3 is CASSLYGGGLDTQYF. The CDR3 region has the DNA TGTGCCAGCAGCTTGTACGGGGGTGGGTTGGATACGCAGTATTTT.

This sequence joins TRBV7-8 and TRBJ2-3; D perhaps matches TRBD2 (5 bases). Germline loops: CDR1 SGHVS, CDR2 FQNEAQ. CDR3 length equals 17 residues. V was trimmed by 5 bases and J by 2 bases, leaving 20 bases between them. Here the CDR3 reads CASSQGGGPKNTDTQYF. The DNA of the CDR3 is TGTGCCAGCAGCCAAGGAGGCGGGCCCAAAAACACAGATACGCAGTATTTT.

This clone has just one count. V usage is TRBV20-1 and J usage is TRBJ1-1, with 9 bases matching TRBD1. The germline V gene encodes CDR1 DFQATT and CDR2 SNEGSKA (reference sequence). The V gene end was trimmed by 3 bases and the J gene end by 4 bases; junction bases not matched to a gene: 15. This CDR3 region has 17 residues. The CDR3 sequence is CSASDGRSGTGLTEAFF. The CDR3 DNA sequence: TGCAGTGCTAGTGACGGTCGATCCGGGACAGGGCTCACTGAAGCTTTCTTT.

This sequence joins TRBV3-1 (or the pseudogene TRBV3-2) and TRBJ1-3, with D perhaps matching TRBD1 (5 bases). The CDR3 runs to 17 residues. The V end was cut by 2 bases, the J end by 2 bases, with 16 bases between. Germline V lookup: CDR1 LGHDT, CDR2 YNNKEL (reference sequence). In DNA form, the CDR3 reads TGTGCCAGCAGCCAACGCCAGGGAAGGTCGGCTGGAAACACCATATATTTT. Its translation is CASSQRQGRSAGNTIYF.

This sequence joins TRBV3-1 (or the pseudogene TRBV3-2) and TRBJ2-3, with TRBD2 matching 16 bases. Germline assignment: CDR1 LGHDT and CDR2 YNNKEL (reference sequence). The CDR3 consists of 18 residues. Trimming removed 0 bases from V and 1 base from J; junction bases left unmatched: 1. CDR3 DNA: TGTGCCAGCAGCCAAGAGGGACTAGCGGGGGGGGGCACAGATACGCAGTATTTT. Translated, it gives CASSQEGLAGGGTDTQYF.

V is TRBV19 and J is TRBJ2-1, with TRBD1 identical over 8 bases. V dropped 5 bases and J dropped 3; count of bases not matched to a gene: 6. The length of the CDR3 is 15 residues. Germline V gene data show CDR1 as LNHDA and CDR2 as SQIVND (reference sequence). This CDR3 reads CASSVDRGFYNEQFF. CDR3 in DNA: TGTGCCAGTAGTGTTGACAGGGGCTTCTACAATGAGCAGTTCTTC.

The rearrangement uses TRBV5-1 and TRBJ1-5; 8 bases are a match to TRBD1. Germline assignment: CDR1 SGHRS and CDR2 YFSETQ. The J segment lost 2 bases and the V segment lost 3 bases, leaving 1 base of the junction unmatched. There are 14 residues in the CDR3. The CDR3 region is CASSSTGGNQPQHF. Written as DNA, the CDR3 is TGCGCCAGCAGCTCGACAGGGGGCAATCAGCCCCAGCATTTT.